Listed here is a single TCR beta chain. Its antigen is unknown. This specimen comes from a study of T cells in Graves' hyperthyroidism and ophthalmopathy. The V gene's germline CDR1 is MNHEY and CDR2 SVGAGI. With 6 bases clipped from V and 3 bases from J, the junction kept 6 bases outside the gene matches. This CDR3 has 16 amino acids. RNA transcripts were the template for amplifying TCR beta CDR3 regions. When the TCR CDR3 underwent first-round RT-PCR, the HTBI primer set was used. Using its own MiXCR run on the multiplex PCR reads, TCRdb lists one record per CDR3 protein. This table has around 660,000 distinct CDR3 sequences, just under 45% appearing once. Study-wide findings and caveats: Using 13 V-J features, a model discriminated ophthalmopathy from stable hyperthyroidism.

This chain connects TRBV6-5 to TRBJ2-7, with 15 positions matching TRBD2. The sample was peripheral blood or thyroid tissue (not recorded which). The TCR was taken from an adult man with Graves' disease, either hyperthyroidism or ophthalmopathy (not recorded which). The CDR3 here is CASSLGLAGGVYEQYF. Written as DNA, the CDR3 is TGTGCCAGCAGCTTAGGACTAGCGGGAGGGGTCTACGAGCAGTACTTC.